The 27 T cell receptor beta chains below were found in one sample sequenced in a study of T cells after yellow fever vaccination. TCRdb re-called the 5' RACE reads through MiXCR, storing one row per CDR3 protein. Here the sample spans about 370,000 distinct CDR3 sequences, under 14% being singletons. The specimen was PBMCs, collected on the day of the first yellow fever vaccination. Source of these receptors: a man aged 18 to 30 who received the YFV17D yellow fever vaccine.

The rearrangement uses TRBV4-3 and TRBJ2-2; 7 nucleotides align to TRBD1. Unmatched junction bases numbered 8, after V lost 0 bases and J lost 7 bases. CDR1 LGHNA and CDR2 YSLEER come from the germline V gene. The CDR3 is 16 residues long. The CDR3 is CASSQDRGRGIGELFF. The CDR3 DNA follows: TGCGCCAGCAGCCAAGATAGGGGGCGTGGGATCGGGGAGCTGTTTTTT.

The table lists this clonotype with a few counts. The rearrangement links TRBV5-1 to TRBJ2-5; tentatively, D is TRBD2 (5 bases). This CDR3 comprises 15 residues. Germline CDR1 is SGHRS and CDR2 is YFSETQ. V gave up 3 bases and J gave up 2 bases, with 14 bases separating them. The CDR3 nucleotides are TGCGCCAGCAGCTCCCCAGGCGGGTTACAAGAGACCCAGTACTTC. Translated: CASSSPGGLQETQYF.

The V call is TRBV4-2, the J call TRBJ2-2; 13 bases map to TRBD2. J gave up 4 bases and V 2 bases, and 13 bases lay outside the gene matches. Germline lookup yields CDR1 LGHNA and CDR2 YNFKEQ. The CDR3 totals 20 residues. CDR3 sequence reads: CASSQFVGLAGASSTGELFF. The CDR3 nucleotides read TGTGCCAGCAGCCAATTTGTAGGACTAGCGGGGGCCTCGAGCACCGGGGAGCTGTTTTTT.

This clonotype showed up many times. The chain couples TRBV6-6 to TRBJ1-3; D not certain. The germline CDR1 and CDR2 sequences are MNHNY and SVGAGI (reference sequence). The length of the CDR3 is 11 residues. Trimming left V 2 bases short and J 4 bases short, with 0 bases between. The CDR3 coding sequence is TGTGCCAGCAGTTACGGAAACACCATATATTTT. Its translation is CASSYGNTIYF.

This rearrangement joins TRBV29-1 to TRBJ2-2; TRBD1 is a possible D gene (6 bases). CDR3 length: 14 residues. The V gene lost 6 bases and the J gene lost 2 bases, with 13 bases spanning the gap. CDR1 and CDR2 (germline): SQVTM, ANQGSEA. CDR3 amino acids: CSVLDRINTGELFF. In DNA, the CDR3 is TGCAGCGTGCTTGACAGGATTAACACCGGGGAGCTGTTTTTT.

The chain employs TRBV27 and TRBJ2-2; maybe TRBD1 (6 bases). Germline V gene sequence: CDR1 MNHEY, CDR2 SMNVEV (reference sequence). CDR3 size: 17 residues. V was cut by 5 bases and J by 6 bases, with 22 bases left in between. The CDR3 nucleotides read TGTGCCAGCAGTAAACTAACAGGGCTGGCTTGGGCCGGGGAGCTGTTTTTT. Protein product: CASSKLTGLAWAGELFF.

This clonotype has a handful of counts. The genes are TRBV6-2 or TRBV6-3 and TRBJ2-1, with D possibly being TRBD1 (6 bases). CDR1 and CDR2 (germline): MNHEY, SVGEGT. Trimming shortened V by 6 bases and J by 8 bases, and 20 bases separated the two germline ends. This CDR3 spans 15 amino acids. CDR3 amino acids: CASRPPGTRGDEQFF. CDR3 nucleotides: TGTGCCAGCAGACCCCCCGGGACAAGGGGCGATGAGCAGTTCTTC.

CDR3 amino acids: CASSLNPVSGGTGELFF. CDR3 in DNA: TGTGCCAGCAGCTTAAACCCAGTTAGCGGGGGGACCGGGGAGCTGTTTTTT. The rearrangement joins TRBV7-3 to TRBJ2-2; 10 bases agree with TRBD2. The CDR3 sequence is 17 residues long. With 1 base clipped from V and 5 bases from J, the junction kept 7 bases outside the gene matches. Germline V gene lookup returns CDR1 SGHTA and CDR2 FQGTGA.

V is TRBV5-1 and J is TRBJ1-1; D is uncertain. The germline V gene has CDR1 SGHRS and CDR2 YFSETQ. Trimming pared 5 bases from V and 2 bases from J, leaving 10 bases between. The CDR3 is made up of 13 amino acids. CDR3 in DNA: TGCGCCAGCAGAAGGGAGACAAACACTGAAGCTTTCTTT. Protein sequence: CASRRETNTEAFF.

This chain connects TRBV15 to TRBJ1-3; D uncertain. The CDR3 has 16 amino acids. Germline CDR1 is LNHNV and CDR2 is YYDKDF (reference sequence). V lost 0 bases and J 0 bases, leaving 9 bases between the germline ends. The CDR3 here is CATSRDQAVSGNTIYF. CDR3 coding DNA: TGTGCCACCAGCAGAGATCAGGCGGTCTCTGGAAACACCATATATTTT. The whole variable domain, remainder taken from reference TRBV15 and TRBJ1-3, is DAMVIQNPRYQVTQFGKPVTLSCSQTLNHNVMYWYQQKSSQAPKLLFHYYDKDFNNEADTPDNFQSRRPNTSFCFLDIRSPGLGDTAMYLCATSRDQAVSGNTIYFGEGSWLTVV.

The chain carries TRBV12-3 or TRBV12-4 and TRBJ1-2; no reliable D call. The CDR3 sequence is 14 residues long. Trimming stripped 6 bases from V and 1 base from J, with 12 bases between. Written as DNA, the CDR3 is TGTGCCAGCAGCCAAAGCGGCGTTAACTATGGCTACACCTTC. The encoded protein is CASSQSGVNYGYTF.

This chain's CDR3 is CSVFDRVEGDEQFF. CDR3 nucleotides: TGCAGCGTTTTTGACAGGGTCGAGGGCGATGAGCAGTTCTTC. V gene TRBV29-1 combines with J gene TRBJ2-1, with 7 positions matching TRBD1. The V and J ends lost 5 bases and 8 bases, in that order; junction bases with no gene match: 12. Germline V gene data show CDR1 as SQVTM and CDR2 as ANQGSEA. This CDR3 comprises 14 residues.

This clonotype appeared a few times. V and J are TRBV4-3 and TRBJ2-7; possibly TRBD2 for D (6 bases). The CDR3 sequence is 15 residues long. Trimming pared 4 bases from V and 3 bases from J, leaving 16 bases between. CDR1 LGHNA and CDR2 YSLEER come from the germline V gene. Written as DNA, the CDR3 is TGCGCCAGCAGCCGCGGGACTGCACAGAACTACGAGCAGTACTTC. This gives the protein CASSRGTAQNYEQYF.

This clonotype was seen a handful of times. This chain uses TRBV20-1 with TRBJ2-1, with a weak D call TRBD2 (6 bases). The CDR3 length is 14 residues. Trimming cost V 4 bases and J 5 bases, with 15 bases left between them. Germline CDR1 reads DFQATT; CDR2 reads SNEGSKA (reference sequence). CDR3 protein: CSATSRGGDNEQFF. The CDR3 DNA follows: TGCAGTGCTACATCGAGGGGCGGGGACAATGAGCAGTTCTTC.

The genes are TRBV5-1 and TRBJ2-4; 8 bases agree with TRBD1. Per the germline V gene, CDR1 is SGHRS and CDR2 is YFSETQ. V trimming: 4 bases; J trimming: 6 bases; junction bases outside the gene matches: 9. CDR3 length: 15 amino acids. The CDR3 sequence: CASSQGQGLGNIQYF. The CDR3 DNA reads TGCGCCAGCAGCCAAGGACAGGGTTTAGGAAACATTCAGTACTTC.

The chain joins TRBV4-2 to TRBJ2-7; 12 nucleotides agree with TRBD2. Unmatched junction bases numbered 3, after V lost 2 bases and J lost 1 base. Germline V gives CDR1 LGHNA, CDR2 YNFKEQ. The CDR3 is made up of 16 amino acids. For the CDR3, the DNA is TGTGCCAGCAGCCAACCAACTAGCGGGGGGTCCTACGAGCAGTACTTC. Its protein is CASSQPTSGGSYEQYF.

The table lists this clonotype with many counts. The chain carries TRBV7-8 and TRBJ2-5, with 7 bases fitting TRBD1. This CDR3 is built from 12 residues. V was pared by 8 bases and J by 5 bases, with 5 bases of the junction left unmatched. Germline-derived CDR1 and CDR2 are SGHVS and FQNEAQ. For the CDR3, the DNA is TGTGCCAGCGGACGGGACAGTGAGACCCAGTACTTC. Its translation is CASGRDSETQYF.

The J gene is TRBJ1-2, the V gene TRBV13; a weak D match, TRBD1 (5 bases). Germline CDR1 reads PRHDT; CDR2 reads FYEKMQ (reference sequence). The CDR3 totals 13 residues. Trimming left V 5 bases short and J 8 bases short, with 15 bases between. The CDR3 sequence: CASSPREGSGYTF. Here the CDR3 DNA reads TGTGCCAGCAGCCCGCGCGAGGGGTCAGGCTACACCTTC.

This clonotype was picked up a small number of times. The V and J genes are TRBV5-1 and TRBJ1-6; D may be TRBD1 (5 bases). This CDR3 contains 15 residues. The V end was cut by 0 bases, the J end by 9 bases, with 13 bases between. Germline loops: CDR1 SGHRS, CDR2 YFSETQ. The CDR3 DNA sequence: TGCGCCAGCAGCTTGGAGGACGGAAGGGGTTCACCCCTCCACTTT. Encoded protein: CASSLEDGRGSPLHF.

There are many counts of this clonotype. This chain links TRBV29-1 with TRBJ2-3, with D possibly being TRBD1 or TRBD2 (5 bases each). CDR3 length: 13 amino acids. Looked up from germline, CDR1 is SQVTM and CDR2 is ANQGSEA. V was trimmed by 5 bases and J by 3 bases, leaving 12 bases between them. The chain's CDR3 is CSVTGTDTDTQYF. The CDR3 nucleotides read TGCAGCGTTACCGGGACGGATACAGATACGCAGTATTTT.

This clonotype was seen a handful of times. The chain couples TRBV7-2 to TRBJ2-5; a possible D gene is TRBD1 (5 bases). Trimming shortened V by 2 bases and J by 2 bases, and 9 bases separated the two germline ends. The CDR3 consists of 14 residues. Germline V gene data show CDR1 as SGHTA and CDR2 as FQGNSA. The CDR3 sequence: CASSLRTFQETQYF. CDR3 nucleotide sequence: TGTGCCAGCAGCTTAAGGACATTTCAAGAGACCCAGTACTTC.

A note on this clonotype: One end of the junction is discordant with germline, which a read error may explain. V usage is TRBV12-3 or TRBV12-4 and J usage is TRBJ2-5; either TRBD1 or TRBD2 may fit D (5 bases each). The CDR3 is made up of 13 amino acids. The CDR3 loop reads CTSSFGARETQYF. CDR3 DNA: TGTACCAGCAGTTTCGGGGCGCGGGAGACCCAGTACTTC.

This clonotype was counted a single time. The chain uses TRBV7-2 and TRBJ2-7; no reliable D call. The germline V gene has CDR1 SGHTA and CDR2 FQGNSA. Trimming took off 5 bases at V and 2 bases at J, with 10 bases between the two ends. This CDR3 contains 13 residues. Here the CDR3 DNA reads TGTGCCAGCAGCGTATCCAGCGCCTACGAGCAGTACGTC. This gives the protein CASSVSSAYEQYV.

J is TRBJ2-3 and V is TRBV7-3; 8 bases match TRBD2. The CDR3 contains 15 residues. V gave up 5 bases and J gave up 2 bases; unmatched junction bases: 6. Germline V gene data show CDR1 as SGHTA and CDR2 as FQGTGA. CDR3 amino acids: CASSPRGADTDTQYF. The CDR3 coding sequence is TGTGCCAGCAGCCCGCGGGGGGCCGACACAGATACGCAGTATTTT.

The V call is TRBV6-2 or TRBV6-3, the J call TRBJ2-5; the D gene is possibly TRBD1 (5 bases). The CDR3 has 16 residues. Trimming stripped 2 bases from V and 5 bases from J, with 18 bases between. Germline-derived CDR1 and CDR2 are MNHEY and SVGEGT. The CDR3 region has the DNA TGTGCCAGCAGTTACGAGGTCGGCAACCCAGGGGAGACCCAGTACTTC. As protein: CASSYEVGNPGETQYF.

The genes are TRBV7-2 and TRBJ2-1; D gene ambiguous. Trimming took off 6 bases at V and 1 base at J, with 13 bases between the two ends. CDR1 SGHTA and CDR2 FQGNSA come from the germline V gene. The CDR3 runs to 15 residues. This chain's CDR3 is CASRAGGKSYNEQFF. The CDR3 region has the DNA TGTGCCAGCAGGGCAGGCGGAAAATCCTACAATGAGCAGTTCTTC.

This clonotype was picked up a small number of times. The chain recombines TRBV20-1 with TRBJ2-2; 7 positions match TRBD1. CDR3 size: 14 residues. J lost 1 base, V lost 5 bases, and 4 bases had no gene match. Germline V gene sequence: CDR1 DFQATT, CDR2 SNEGSKA (reference sequence). The CDR3 reads CSARRTGNTGELFF. CDR3 in DNA: TGCAGTGCTCGACGGACAGGGAACACCGGGGAGCTGTTTTTT.